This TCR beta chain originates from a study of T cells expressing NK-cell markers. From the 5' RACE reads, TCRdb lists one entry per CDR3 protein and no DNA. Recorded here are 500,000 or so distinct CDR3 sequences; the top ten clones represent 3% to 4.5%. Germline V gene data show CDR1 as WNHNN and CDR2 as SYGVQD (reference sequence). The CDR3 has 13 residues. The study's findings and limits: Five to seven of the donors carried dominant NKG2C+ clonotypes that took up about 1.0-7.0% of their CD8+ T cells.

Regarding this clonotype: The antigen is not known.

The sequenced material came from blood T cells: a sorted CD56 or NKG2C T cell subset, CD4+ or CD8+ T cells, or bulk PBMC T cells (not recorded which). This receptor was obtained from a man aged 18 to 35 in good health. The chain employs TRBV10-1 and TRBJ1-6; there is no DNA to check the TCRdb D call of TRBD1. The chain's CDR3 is CASSPGQPGPLHF.